Each of the 32 T cell receptor beta chains below was sequenced from the same sample in a study of blood T cell repertoires in COVID-19. The table came from immunoSEQ multiplex PCR; TCRdb's copy has only in-frame clones and leaves some out. The repertoire holds some 160,000 clones, with around four fifths as singletons. Sequencing input: peripheral blood. The receptors were gathered from a woman older than 75 with COVID-19, enrolled during active disease.

This clone appeared a single time. The rearrangement uses TRBV7-3 and TRBJ2-1, with D tentatively TRBD2 (6 bases). The ends were cut back, 4 bases at V and 6 bases at J, with 10 bases in the middle. This CDR3 has 13 amino acids. The germline V gene has CDR1 SGHTA and CDR2 FQGTGA. This CDR3 reads CASSSTRFNEQFF. The CDR3 DNA reads as TGTGCCAGCAGCTCGACTAGGTTCAATGAGCAGTTCTTC. The full variable domain, with the rest looked up from reference TRBV7-3 and TRBJ2-1, is GAGVSQTPSNKVTEKGKYVELRCDPISGHTALYWYRQSLGQGPEFLIYFQGTGAADDSGLPNDRFFAVRPEGSVSTLKIQRTERGDSAVYLCASSSTRFNEQFFGPGTRLTVL.

The chain is built from TRBV27 and TRBJ1-2; no reliable D call. V lost 6 bases and J lost 0, with 8 bases in between. This CDR3 is built from 13 residues. The germline gives CDR1 MNHEY, CDR2 SMNVEV (reference sequence). CDR3 residues: CASRKTANYGYTF. CDR3 sequence (DNA): TGTGCCAGCAGAAAAACGGCTAACTATGGCTACACCTTC.

V and J are TRBV10-3 and TRBJ2-2; D is possibly TRBD1 (6 bases). CDR1 is ENHRY and CDR2 is SYGVKD in the germline V gene. This CDR3 contains 14 residues. V gave up 11 bases and J gave up 4 bases, with 17 bases separating them. The CDR3 loop reads CAAEAGAITGELFF. The DNA for the CDR3 is TGTGCCGCAGAGGCAGGGGCGATCACCGGGGAGCTGTTTTTT.

This chain links TRBV2 with TRBJ1-1, with no clear D. Trimming pared 9 bases from V and 1 base from J, leaving 12 bases between. Germline CDR1 reads SNHLY; CDR2 reads FYNNEI. This CDR3 contains 13 residues. CDR3 sequence: CASTVRANTEAFF. The CDR3 coding sequence is TGTGCCAGTACCGTGAGGGCGAACACTGAAGCTTTCTTT.

This clone was observed a single time. This chain connects TRBV6-5 to TRBJ1-1; D uncertain. CDR3 length equals 14 residues. Germline V gene sequence: CDR1 MNHEY, CDR2 SVGAGI. V lost 2 bases and J lost 1, with 8 bases in between. This CDR3 reads CASSYVGPNTEAFF. The CDR3 DNA reads as TGTGCCAGCAGTTACGTTGGGCCGAACACTGAAGCTTTCTTT.

The chain carries TRBV19 and TRBJ1-2; D ambiguous. V shed 5 bases and J shed 4 bases, with 8 bases lying between them. The CDR3 consists of 12 residues. Germline CDR1 LNHDA, CDR2 SQIVND (reference sequence). CDR3 nucleotides: TGTGCCAGTAGTTTTCACATCTATGGCTACACCTTC. Translation gives CASSFHIYGYTF.

The CDR3 region is CASSHRGWSTEAFF. As DNA, the CDR3 is TGCGCCAGCAGCCACCGGGGATGGAGCACTGAAGCTTTCTTT. The chain carries TRBV4-3 and TRBJ1-1, with D unresolved. Germline V gene lookup returns CDR1 LGHNA and CDR2 YSLEER. Trimming stripped 3 bases from V and 4 bases from J, with 12 bases between. The CDR3 is 14 residues long.

The J gene is TRBJ2-4, the V gene TRBV18; TRBD1 is a possible D gene (6 bases). The germline CDR1 and CDR2 sequences are KGHSH and LQKENI. The V end was cut by 4 bases, the J end by 1 base, with 11 bases between. The CDR3 length is 15 residues. CDR3 in DNA: TGTGCCAGCTCACTACAGGGCTCGGCCAAAAACATTCAGTACTTC. Its translation: CASSLQGSAKNIQYF.

The gene calls are TRBV19 and TRBJ2-7, with TRBD1 matching 9 bases. V shed 5 bases and J 5 bases; nucleotides not matched to a gene: 10. The CDR3 is made up of 15 amino acids. Germline V gene data show CDR1 as LNHDA and CDR2 as SQIVND (reference sequence). This CDR3 is CASSRGDRAVHEQYF. CDR3 nucleotide sequence: TGTGCCAGTAGTCGCGGGGACAGGGCCGTCCACGAGCAGTACTTC.

This chain links TRBV5-5 with TRBJ1-2; weak D call: TRBD1 (5 bases). The CDR3 covers 14 residues. Germline CDR1 and CDR2: SGHKS and YYEKEE (reference sequence). Trimming removed 2 bases at V and 8 bases at J, with 16 bases between. The DNA of the CDR3 is TGTGCCAGCAGCTTTAGCAGGGAGGTAGGAGGCTACACCTTC. This encodes CASSFSREVGGYTF.

V gene TRBV28 combines with J gene TRBJ2-5; D is ambiguous. CDR1 and CDR2 from the germline V gene are MDHEN and SYDVKM. Trimming stripped 10 bases from V and 3 bases from J, with 15 bases between. This CDR3 is built from 13 residues. The CDR3: CATHPTVKETQYF. The CDR3 DNA reads as TGTGCCACCCACCCTACAGTGAAAGAGACCCAGTACTTC.

The chain combines TRBV23-1 with TRBJ2-1; 9 nucleotides line up with TRBD2. TRBV23-1 is an open reading frame, and its role is uncertain. This CDR3 contains 16 residues. V lost 4 bases and J lost 4; bases outside the gene matches: 8. The CDR3 DNA reads as TGCGCCAGCAGTCGGGTAGCGGGGGAGGAATACAATGAGCAGTTCTTC. It specifies CASSRVAGEEYNEQFF.

The table lists this clone with a count of one. This chain uses TRBV29-1 with TRBJ2-3, with a possible D match to TRBD1 (6 bases). CDR1 is SQVTM, CDR2 ANQGSEA, per germline. The CDR3 is 16 residues long. Trimming removed 0 bases from V and 1 base from J, with 14 bases in between. CDR3 DNA: TGCAGCGTTGAAGATCTGGGGGACATAGGCACAGATACGCAGTATTTT. Protein: CSVEDLGDIGTDTQYF.

V usage is TRBV18 and J usage is TRBJ1-1; D may be TRBD1 (6 bases). V was pared by 4 bases and J by 3 bases, with 9 bases between. This CDR3 has 13 residues. The germline CDR1 and CDR2 sequences are KGHSH and LQKENI. DNA for the CDR3: TGTGCCAGCTCACTCGACAGGTACACTGAAGCTTTCTTT. It encodes CASSLDRYTEAFF.

The chain recombines TRBV5-1 with TRBJ2-5, with TRBD2 matching over 10 bases. V shed 5 bases and J 7 bases; nucleotides not matched to a gene: 11. CDR3 length: 15 amino acids. Looked up from germline, CDR1 is SGHRS and CDR2 is YFSETQ. Here the CDR3 DNA reads TGCGCCAGCAGTCAGCGGGAGGGGGCCCTCCCGACCCAGTACTTC. Protein sequence: CASSQREGALPTQYF. The variable domain in full, with the rest retrieved from reference TRBV5-1 and TRBJ2-5, is KAGVTQTPRYLIKTRGQQVTLSCSPISGHRSVSWYQQTPGQGLQFLFEYFSETQRNKGNFPGRFSGRQFSNSRSEMNVSTLELGDSALYLCASSQREGALPTQYFGPGTRLLVL.

This rearrangement joins TRBV2 to TRBJ1-6, with TRBD1 matching over 8 bases. CDR1 SNHLY and CDR2 FYNNEI come from the germline V gene. The CDR3 runs to 14 residues. The ends lost 6 bases at V and 6 bases at J; junction bases unmatched: 4. CDR3: CASRPGGSNSPLHF. The CDR3 nucleotides are TGTGCCAGCAGGCCAGGGGGCTCTAATTCACCCCTCCACTTT. Combining the CDR3 with reference TRBV2 and TRBJ1-6 gives the whole variable domain EPEVTQTPSHQVTQMGQEVILRCVPISNHLYFYWYRQILGQKVEFLVSFYNNEISEKSEIFDDQFSVERPDGSNFTLKIRSTKLEDSAMYFCASRPGGSNSPLHFGNGTRLTVT.

The sample holds a few counts of this clone. The chain joins TRBV7-8 to TRBJ1-1; D perhaps matches TRBD1 (5 bases). CDR1 and CDR2 (germline): SGHVS, FQNEAQ. Trimming pared 5 bases from V and 10 bases from J, leaving 20 bases between. The CDR3 runs 14 residues. The CDR3 protein is CASSREGSDIRAFF. The CDR3 DNA is TGTGCCAGCAGCCGAGAGGGGTCAGACATCCGAGCTTTCTTT.

This clone was seen a few times. The chain uses TRBV6-2 or TRBV6-3 and TRBJ2-7; 8 bases map to TRBD2. After removal of 5 bases from V and 13 bases from J, the junction contained 10 bases not matched to a gene. Germline V gene lookup returns CDR1 MNHEY and CDR2 SVGEGT. The CDR3 contains 12 residues. CDR3 DNA: TGTGCCAGCAGTCAGACTAGCGTTTCATTCTACTTC. It codes for CASSQTSVSFYF.

The chain couples TRBV12-5 to TRBJ2-2; unclear D gene. The CDR3 is made up of 12 amino acids. Germline V CDR1 and CDR2: LGHNT, FRNRAP. Trimming took 6 bases from V and 3 from J, leaving 5 bases between them. CDR3 sequence reads: CASGRDTGELFF. In DNA, the CDR3 is TGTGCTAGTGGCCGCGACACCGGGGAGCTGTTTTTT.

This clone showed up just a few times. The chain is built from TRBV11-2 and TRBJ2-7; 7 nucleotides agree with TRBD1. From germline, CDR1 is SGHAT and CDR2 FQNNGV. Germline trimming cut 5 bases from V and 0 bases from J; bases unmatched to any gene: 4. The CDR3 runs 14 residues. The CDR3 reads CASSQDRSSYEQYF. CDR3 coding DNA: TGTGCCAGCAGCCAGGACAGGAGCTCCTACGAGCAGTACTTC.

CDR3 nucleotides: TGCGCCAGCAGCACCGGGACTCGGGCCGAGCAGTACTTC. Protein product: CASSTGTRAEQYF. This chain joins TRBV5-1 and TRBJ2-7; D is possibly TRBD2 (6 bases). V was pared by 4 bases and J by 6 bases, with 14 bases between. Per germline, CDR1 SGHRS and CDR2 YFSETQ. The length of the CDR3 is 13 residues. The full variable domain, completed using reference TRBV5-1 and TRBJ2-7, is KAGVTQTPRYLIKTRGQQVTLSCSPISGHRSVSWYQQTPGQGLQFLFEYFSETQRNKGNFPGRFSGRQFSNSRSEMNVSTLELGDSALYLCASSTGTRAEQYFGPGTRLTVT.

The chain couples TRBV7-9 to TRBJ1-5, with a possible D match to TRBD1 (5 bases). This CDR3 is 15 amino acids long. The ends were cut back, 5 bases at V and 6 bases at J, with 17 bases in the middle. Germline CDR1 and CDR2: SEHNR and FQNEAQ (reference sequence). This CDR3 is CASSPDRGNIQPQHF. CDR3 bases: TGTGCCAGCAGCCCGGATCGGGGGAATATTCAGCCCCAGCATTTT.

In this sample, this clone turned up many times. The rearrangement joins TRBV30 to TRBJ1-6, with 7 bases lining up with TRBD1. Trimming removed 3 bases from V and 8 bases from J; junction bases left unmatched: 7. This CDR3 is 14 amino acids long. Germline CDR1 reads GTSNPN; CDR2 reads SVGIG (reference sequence). Written as DNA, the CDR3 is TGTGCCTGGAGAGTCAGGGGGAATGATTCACCCCTCCACTTT. Translated: CAWRVRGNDSPLHF.

In its sample, this clone was seen once. The J gene is TRBJ2-3, the V gene TRBV4-2; 7 bases map to TRBD2. This CDR3 spans 15 amino acids. Looked up from germline, CDR1 is LGHNA and CDR2 is YNFKEQ. Unmatched junction bases numbered 5, after V lost 1 base and J lost 4 bases. In DNA, the CDR3 is TGTGCCAGCAGCCAAGTGCTAGCGGATTCAGATACGCAGTATTTT. It encodes CASSQVLADSDTQYF.

The chain has TRBV4-3 and TRBJ2-6; 7 bases fit TRBD2. Germline CDR1 LGHNA, CDR2 YSLEER. The V segment lost 0 bases and the J segment 0 bases; nucleotides outside the gene matches: 8. This CDR3 comprises 19 residues. DNA of the CDR3: TGCGCCAGCAGCCAAGATCTGGTGGGGGGGAGCTCTGGGGCCAACGTCCTGACTTTC. Its protein product is CASSQDLVGGSSGANVLTF.

A single count supports this clone. The chain uses TRBV2 and TRBJ2-1, with D unclear. Per germline, CDR1 SNHLY and CDR2 FYNNEI. This CDR3 has 11 residues. Trimming pared 2 bases from V and 9 bases from J, leaving 5 bases between. The CDR3 protein is CASSENGEQFF. CDR3 nucleotides: TGTGCCAGCAGTGAAAACGGTGAGCAGTTCTTC.

The chain recombines TRBV5-1 with TRBJ2-3, with 7 bases matching TRBD2. The V gene end was trimmed by 7 bases and the J gene end by 3 bases; junction bases not matched to a gene: 8. This CDR3 is built from 14 residues. CDR1 SGHRS and CDR2 YFSETQ come from the germline V gene. The CDR3 nucleotides read TGCGCCAGCTACTCGGGAGGTCCAACAGATACGCAGTATTTT. It encodes CASYSGGPTDTQYF.

This sequence joins TRBV5-4 and TRBJ2-7, with 7 positions matching TRBD2. With 4 bases clipped from V and 2 bases from J, the junction kept 9 bases outside the gene matches. CDR1 and CDR2 from the germline V gene are SGHNT and YYREEE (reference sequence). CDR3 length: 15 residues. The CDR3: CASSPDSSGAYEQYF. CDR3 coding DNA: TGTGCCAGCAGCCCGGACTCTAGCGGAGCCTACGAGCAGTACTTC.

V usage is TRBV20-1 and J usage is TRBJ1-1, with D unclear. The ends were cut back, 3 bases at V and 5 bases at J, with 19 bases in the middle. The CDR3 is 15 residues long. Germline V gene sequence: CDR1 DFQATT, CDR2 SNEGSKA (reference sequence). The CDR3 region is CSASRLGAPSTEAFF. The CDR3 nucleotides are TGCAGTGCTAGTAGATTAGGAGCACCCAGTACTGAAGCTTTCTTT.

The V call is TRBV5-1, the J call TRBJ2-7; D uncertain. The CDR3 loop spans 11 amino acids. Trimming took off 5 bases at V and 5 bases at J, with 8 bases between the two ends. CDR1 and CDR2 from the germline V gene are SGHRS and YFSETQ. In DNA, the CDR3 is TGCGCCAGCAGGGCCCAGGACGAGCAGTACTTC. Its protein product is CASRAQDEQYF. The whole variable domain, filled in from reference TRBV5-1 and TRBJ2-7, reads KAGVTQTPRYLIKTRGQQVTLSCSPISGHRSVSWYQQTPGQGLQFLFEYFSETQRNKGNFPGRFSGRQFSNSRSEMNVSTLELGDSALYLCASRAQDEQYFGPGTRLTVT.

The V gene is TRBV4-2, the J gene TRBJ1-1; 8 bases align to TRBD1. Trimming removed 0 bases from V and 4 bases from J; junction bases left unmatched: 7. The length of the CDR3 is 16 residues. CDR1 is LGHNA, CDR2 YNFKEQ, per germline. CDR3 in amino acids: CASSQEQGARGTEAFF. The CDR3 DNA reads as TGTGCCAGCAGCCAAGAGCAGGGGGCTAGGGGCACTGAAGCTTTCTTT.

This clone was seen only once. The chain employs TRBV28 and TRBJ2-7, with D possibly TRBD2 on 6 matching bases. The CDR3 loop spans 12 amino acids. Trimming cost V 8 bases and J 5 bases, with 13 bases left between them. CDR1 and CDR2 from the germline V gene are MDHEN and SYDVKM. The CDR3 is CASGGLHDEQYF. CDR3 sequence (DNA): TGTGCCAGCGGGGGACTCCACGACGAGCAGTACTTC.